These 24 T cell receptor beta chains originate from one sample sequenced in a study of molecular identifiers for immune sequencing clone quantification. TCRdb independently ran MiXCR on the PCR reads; one entry per CDR3 protein. The sample carries approximately 680,000 distinct CDR3 sequences, over 25% recorded once. Sequenced: naive CD8+ T cells from blood, with Jurkat cell RNA spiked in. Subset denoted: FACS-sorted CD8+CD4-CCR7+CD45RA+ naive T cells. The source is a human donor in good health. Some libraries in this study had Jurkat cell RNA spiked in.

The CDR3 reads CASSYFGAATYEQYF. The DNA of the CDR3 is TGTGCCAGCAGTTACTTCGGGGCGGCGACCTACGAGCAGTACTTC. This sequence joins TRBV6-5 and TRBJ2-7; D possibly uses TRBD1 or TRBD2 (5 bases each). CDR3 length equals 15 residues. Trimming pared 1 base from V and 2 bases from J, leaving 12 bases between. Germline CDR1 reads MNHEY; CDR2 reads SVGAGI.

J is TRBJ2-2 and V is TRBV10-3; 9 nucleotides match TRBD2. V trimming: 5 bases; J trimming: 3 bases; junction bases outside the gene matches: 10. CDR3 length equals 17 residues. Per germline, CDR1 ENHRY and CDR2 SYGVKD. The CDR3 DNA sequence: TGTGCCATCAGTAAACCAAAGCGGGGGGATTACACCGGGGAGCTGTTTTTT. Protein product: CAISKPKRGDYTGELFF.

This clonotype came up a few times. The chain uses TRBV12-3 or TRBV12-4 and TRBJ2-5; D is possibly TRBD2 (6 bases). Trimming left V 5 bases short and J 2 bases short, with 15 bases between. The CDR3 length is 15 residues. CDR3 sequence: CASSKIAAGQETQYF. CDR3 DNA: TGTGCCAGCAGTAAGATAGCGGCCGGACAAGAGACCCAGTACTTC.

The chain carries TRBV6-6 and TRBJ1-2, with TRBD1 matching over 7 bases. The CDR3 contains 13 residues. Germline V gives CDR1 MNHNY, CDR2 SVGAGI (reference sequence). The junction had 5 bases not matched to a gene; V was cut back by 2 bases and J by 8 bases. The CDR3: CASSYVQGEGYTF. The CDR3 region has the DNA TGTGCCAGCAGTTACGTCCAGGGGGAAGGCTACACCTTC.

The table lists this clonotype with many counts. This chain joins TRBV13 and TRBJ2-7; unclear D gene. This CDR3 has 11 amino acids. Trimming shortened V by 7 bases and J by 6 bases, and 10 bases separated the two germline ends. Germline V lookup: CDR1 PRHDT, CDR2 FYEKMQ (reference sequence). The CDR3, as DNA: TGTGCCAGCACTAAAGGGCGCGAGCAGTACTTC. Protein product: CASTKGREQYF.

This chain uses TRBV7-6 with TRBJ1-6, with unresolved D. The CDR3 is made up of 14 amino acids. From germline, CDR1 is SGHVS and CDR2 FNYEAQ. Trimming stripped 5 bases from V and 8 bases from J, with 13 bases between. CDR3 amino acids: CASSPTVADSPLHF. CDR3 DNA: TGTGCCAGCAGCCCTACGGTAGCTGATTCACCCCTCCACTTT.

In this sample, this clonotype turned up a few times. This rearrangement joins TRBV6-2 or TRBV6-3 to TRBJ1-1; no clear D gene. Germline lookup yields CDR1 MNHEY and CDR2 SVGEGT. V dropped 6 bases and J dropped 6 bases, with 14 bases sitting between them. The CDR3 loop spans 13 amino acids. The CDR3 is CASSPQNLPEAFF. For the CDR3, the DNA is TGTGCCAGCAGCCCTCAAAACCTCCCTGAAGCTTTCTTT.

CDR3 bases: TGTGCCAGCAGTTTAGTTTCGAGGGTAGATACGCAGTATTTT. It is translated as CASSLVSRVDTQYF. The genes are TRBV12-3 or TRBV12-4 and TRBJ2-3, with a weak D call TRBD2 (5 bases). The CDR3 totals 14 residues. Trimming took 1 base from V and 5 from J, leaving 10 bases between them.

This clonotype showed up many times. The CDR3 DNA follows: TGTGCCAGCAGTTTTACCGGGCTAGCTAATCAGCCCCAGCATTTT. Translating gives CASSFTGLANQPQHF. The genes are TRBV28 and TRBJ1-5; unclear D gene. Trimming took 3 bases from V and 4 from J, leaving 13 bases between them. This CDR3 spans 15 amino acids. Per germline, CDR1 MDHEN and CDR2 SYDVKM.

This clonotype was picked up many times. The V gene is TRBV29-1, the J gene TRBJ2-7; D assignment may be TRBD1 or TRBD2 (5 bases each). V was shortened by 6 bases and J by 4 bases, with 19 bases between the two germline ends. The CDR3 totals 14 residues. Germline values: CDR1 SQVTM, CDR2 ANQGSEA. CDR3 amino acids: CSVEDPREGYEQYF. DNA for the CDR3: TGCAGCGTAGAGGACCCGAGAGAGGGGTACGAGCAGTACTTC.

This sequence joins TRBV7-2 and TRBJ1-3; D unclear. The V end lost 0 bases, the J end lost 0 bases, and 6 bases lay between the germline ends. In germline, CDR1 is SGHTA, CDR2 FQGNSA. CDR3 length: 15 residues. The CDR3 loop reads CASSLAAGSGNTIYF. Here the CDR3 DNA reads TGTGCCAGCAGCTTAGCCGCAGGCTCTGGAAACACCATATATTTT. Drawing the rest from reference TRBV7-2 and TRBJ1-3, the complete variable domain is GAGVSQSPSNKVTEKGKDVELRCDPISGHTALYWYRQSLGQGLEFLIYFQGNSAPDKSGLPSDRFSAERTGGSVSTLTIQRTQQEDSAVYLCASSLAAGSGNTIYFGEGSWLTVV.

The chain carries TRBV6-2 or TRBV6-3 and TRBJ2-2; D could derive from TRBD1 or TRBD2 (5 bases each). This CDR3 has 16 amino acids. Germline V CDR1 and CDR2: MNHEY, SVGEGT. Trimming pared 5 bases from V and 4 bases from J, leaving 17 bases between. This chain's CDR3 is CASSPPGAGSTGELFF. Written as DNA, the CDR3 is TGTGCCAGCAGTCCCCCCGGGGCAGGTAGCACCGGGGAGCTGTTTTTT.

The chain has TRBV7-9 and TRBJ2-7, with 10 bases identical to TRBD1. Germline V gene data show CDR1 as SEHNR and CDR2 as FQNEAQ (reference sequence). The V and J ends lost 2 bases and 3 bases, in that order; junction bases with no gene match: 4. This CDR3 is built from 15 residues. As DNA, the CDR3 is TGTGCCAGCAGCTTACTGACAGGGGGCGTCTACGAGCAGTACTTC. This gives the protein CASSLLTGGVYEQYF.

The chain employs TRBV18 and TRBJ2-7; TRBD2 aligns across 7 bases. The CDR3 sequence is 15 residues long. The V gene end was trimmed by 5 bases and the J gene end by 3 bases; junction bases not matched to a gene: 10. The germline CDR1 and CDR2 sequences are KGHSH and LQKENI. Written as DNA, the CDR3 is TGTGCCAGCTCAAATGCCTGGGAGGGCATCTACGAGCAGTACTTC. It yields the protein CASSNAWEGIYEQYF.

Details on this clonotype: A much larger clone differs by one base, so this may be a read error. The chain has TRBV5-4 and TRBJ1-6; D might be TRBD1 (5 bases). The CDR3 sequence is 14 residues long. Germline loops: CDR1 SGHNT, CDR2 YYREEE (reference sequence). CDR3 coding DNA: TGTGCCAACAGCTTGGACCCAGGGAATTCACCCCTCCACTTT. Its protein is CANSLDPGNSPLHF.

This clonotype was observed at least ten times. The J gene is TRBJ2-7, the V gene TRBV6-5; TRBD1 agrees at 8 bases. The junction had 11 bases not matched to a gene; V was cut back by 5 bases and J by 5 bases. This CDR3 is built from 15 residues. CDR1 and CDR2 from the germline V gene are MNHEY and SVGAGI. This CDR3 reads CASSKLAGGSDEQYF. CDR3 DNA: TGTGCCAGCAGTAAACTGGCAGGGGGCTCGGACGAGCAGTACTTC.

In this sample, this clonotype turned up many times. This chain joins TRBV7-9 and TRBJ1-1; 9 bases fit TRBD1. This CDR3 comprises 15 residues. Trimming removed 5 bases from V and 2 bases from J; junction bases left unmatched: 6. CDR1 SEHNR and CDR2 FQNEAQ come from the germline V gene (reference sequence). As DNA, the CDR3 is TGTGCCAGCAGCCACGGACAGGGGAAAAACACTGAAGCTTTCTTT. Its translation is CASSHGQGKNTEAFF.

The table lists this clonotype with many counts. The rearrangement uses TRBV4-3 and TRBJ1-1, with D possibly being TRBD1 (6 bases). V gave up 0 bases and J gave up 7 bases, with 9 bases separating them. The CDR3 contains 13 residues. Germline CDR1 reads LGHNA; CDR2 reads YSLEER. CDR3: CASSQDKGGEAFF. The CDR3 coding sequence is TGCGCCAGCAGCCAAGATAAGGGGGGTGAAGCTTTCTTT.

This clonotype was seen ten or more times. This chain connects TRBV6-2 or TRBV6-3 to TRBJ2-7; D is uncertain. This CDR3 spans 13 amino acids. Looked up from germline, CDR1 is MNHEY and CDR2 is SVGEGT. V shed 6 bases and J shed 0 bases, with 9 bases lying between them. CDR3 sequence (DNA): TGTGCCAGCAGCCCCGAGGCCTCCTACGAGCAGTACTTC. Translating it yields CASSPEASYEQYF.

On this clonotype itself: As the CDR3 is not closed by the conserved phenylalanine or tryptophan, this likely results from a read error. J is TRBJ2-3 and V is TRBV20-1; 7 bases align to TRBD2. J was trimmed by 4 bases and V by 0 bases; bases with no gene match: 7. The germline V gene encodes CDR1 DFQATT and CDR2 SNEGSKA (reference sequence). The CDR3 totals 15 residues. The CDR3 sequence is CSAREGGRISDTQYL. The CDR3 region has the DNA TGCAGTGCTAGAGAGGGGGGGAGAATCTCAGATACGCAGTATCTT.

CDR3 DNA sequence: TGTGCCAGCAGCTTAGCACTCTCGGGACTAGCGATCCAGCAGTACTTC. Its protein product is CASSLALSGLAIQQYF. The V gene is TRBV7-9, the J gene TRBJ2-7; 10 nucleotides align to TRBD2. The CDR3 is made up of 16 amino acids. Germline V gene lookup returns CDR1 SEHNR and CDR2 FQNEAQ (reference sequence). The V and J ends lost 0 bases and 8 bases, in that order; junction bases with no gene match: 10.

This clonotype was counted between two and nine times. The V call is TRBV28, the J call TRBJ2-1; 9 nucleotides match TRBD2. Germline V gives CDR1 MDHEN, CDR2 SYDVKM. J lost 4 bases, V lost 6 bases, and 7 bases had no gene match. This CDR3 region has 15 residues. The DNA of the CDR3 is TGTGCCAGCAGACCCGGACTAGCGATTTACAATGAGCAGTTCTTC. This codes for CASRPGLAIYNEQFF.

V usage is TRBV11-2 and J usage is TRBJ1-1, with D maybe TRBD1 (5 bases). The CDR3 loop spans 15 amino acids. Trimming cost V 6 bases and J 1 base, with 15 bases left between them. Germline assignment: CDR1 SGHAT and CDR2 FQNNGV. CDR3 loop: CASRFDGGTNTEAFF. In DNA, the CDR3 is TGTGCCAGCAGATTCGACGGGGGAACGAACACTGAAGCTTTCTTT.

This chain uses TRBV19 with TRBJ2-5, with a weak D call TRBD1 (6 bases). The germline V and J ends were trimmed by 6 bases and 1 base, with 9 bases remaining between them. Germline V gives CDR1 LNHDA, CDR2 SQIVND (reference sequence). CDR3 length equals 13 residues. The CDR3 coding sequence is TGTGCCAGTAGACGGGACACCCAAGAGACCCAGTACTTC. Protein product: CASRRDTQETQYF.